This TCR beta chain is drawn from a study of patients and donors after allogeneic stem cell transplantation. Each CDR3 protein gets one entry after TCRdb re-called the RT-PCR reads with MiXCR. The sample shows about 200,000 distinct CDR3 sequences, 38% of them seen only once. Only a few counts were recorded for this clonotype. The V end was cut by 6 bases, the J end by 0 bases, with 11 bases between. Germline V gene data show CDR1 as SGHTA and CDR2 as FQGNSA. This CDR3 contains 15 residues. The sequenced material came from blood, either unsorted or a sorted T cell fraction (not recorded which). This receptor was taken from a human donor who was either an allogeneic HSCT recipient or a stem cell or donor lymphocyte infusion donor (not recorded which). It is not recorded whose cells these are; they may come from a transplant donor. This rearrangement joins TRBV7-2 to TRBJ2-2; maybe TRBD1 (5 bases). This chain's CDR3 is CASRAGAPNTGELFF. In DNA, the CDR3 is TGTGCCAGCAGGGCTGGGGCACCGAACACCGGGGAGCTGTTTTTT.